This T cell receptor (beta chain) appears in the sequencing data of a study of shared clonotypes between healthy human individuals. It was at deep level that the assay was run. The repertoire was sequenced with immunoSEQ multiplex PCR; TCRdb's copy has only in-frame clones and lacks some. This sample has some 470,000 clones, with approximately 80% found just once. Study-level points and caveats: What limited the represented genetic and exposure-history diversity was the small number of donors. Clonotype sharing among donors likely depends on sequencing depth.

Recent acute infections and vaccinations were absent in the healthy HIV-negative adult donors. The CDR3 totals 17 residues. Trimming at V came to 3 bases and at J to 2 bases, leaving 9 bases not matched to a gene. Germline V gene sequence: CDR1 LGHNA, CDR2 YNFKEQ. Turning to this clone: Antigen unknown.

The receptor comes from a woman between 35 and 50 years old in good health. Some clones in this sample may be carry-over from other donors' samples. Sequencing was performed on PBMCs. The genes are TRBV4-2 and TRBJ2-7, with 11 bases that match TRBD1. The CDR3 loop is CASSQQSGQGVTYEQYF. CDR3 DNA: TGTGCCAGCAGCCAGCAATCGGGACAGGGGGTCACCTACGAGCAGTACTTC.